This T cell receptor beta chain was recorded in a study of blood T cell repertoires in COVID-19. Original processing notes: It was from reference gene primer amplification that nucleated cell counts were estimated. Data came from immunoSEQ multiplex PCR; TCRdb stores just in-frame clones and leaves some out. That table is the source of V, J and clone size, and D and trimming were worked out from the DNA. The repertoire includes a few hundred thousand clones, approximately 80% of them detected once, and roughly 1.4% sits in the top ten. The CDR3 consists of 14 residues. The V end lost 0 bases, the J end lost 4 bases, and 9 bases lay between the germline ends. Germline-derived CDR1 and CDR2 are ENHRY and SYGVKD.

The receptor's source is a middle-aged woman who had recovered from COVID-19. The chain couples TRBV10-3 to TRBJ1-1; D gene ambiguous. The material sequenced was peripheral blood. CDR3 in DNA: TGTGCCATCAGTGAGTCACGGGTCGGCACTGAAGCTTTCTTT. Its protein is CAISESRVGTEAFF.